This T cell receptor (beta chain) was identified during a study of blood T cells in healthy people across ages. Study observations and caveats: Total diversity from one million sequenced T cells was likely underestimated. Changes in expanded clonotypes were possibly confounded, as the CMV status of donors was unknown. Fewer expanded clones and more diversity marked long-lived versus aged donors.

This clonotype was seen once. Its matching antigen is unknown. Alongside a J-beta primer mix, a sample-barcoded 5' primer served in a second PCR lasting 7 to 11 cycles. TCRdb passed the 5' RACE reads through MiXCR, listing each CDR3 protein once. This table holds 980,000 or so distinct CDR3 sequences, roughly 43% found once. Those donating, healthy Caucasian individuals from Russia, were aged about 6 to 100. The germline gives CDR1 SEHNR, CDR2 FQNEAQ (reference sequence). The CDR3 is 14 amino acids. Between the trimmed V and J ends, which lost 6 bases and 8 bases, there was a span of 16 bases. The sequencing sample was made of blood. The receptor was derived from a man aged 25 to 45 in good health. The chain has TRBV7-9 and TRBJ1-4, with D perhaps TRBD1 (5 bases). Here the CDR3 DNA reads TGTGCCAGCAGGGGACCGGAGGGAGGGGAAAAACTGTTTTTT. Amino acids: CASRGPEGGEKLFF. Full variable domain (missing parts from reference TRBV7-9 and TRBJ1-4): DTGVSQNPRHKITKRGQNVTFRCDPISEHNRLYWYRQTLGQGPEFLTYFQNEAQLEKSRLLSDRFSAERPKGSFSTLEIQRTEQGDSAMYLCASRGPEGGEKLFFGSGTQLSVL.